The present T cell receptor beta chain was sequenced within a study of T cell responses to AZD1222 COVID-19 vaccine (dated by TCRdb to about 2021). Concerning the study at large: A total of 230 to 250 trial participants underwent TCR sequencing, of whom more than 200 had received two doses of AZD1222 and about 25 had received two doses of the MenACWY control vaccine. Enrollment into the trials was organized by age into subgroups of 18-55, 56-69 and 70-plus years, and those subgroups contained approximately 150, 30 and 60 TCR-sequenced participants, respectively. Beyond this particular receptor, the publication reports: Because no day 14 peak-response samples were available, repertoires were characterized only after the peak T cell response. Conclusions about previously exposed vaccinees are limited, since just a handful of AZD1222 recipients were seropositive for SARS-CoV-2 at baseline. CD4 TCRs associated with the vaccine covered the entire spike protein, and the dominant responses were in regions 160-218 and 743-854. Epitopes outside the regions mutated in the B.1.351 and B.1.1.7 variants were reportedly recognized by nearly half of the unique spike-specific TCRs. Most participants were white British and females outnumbered males, and the authors suggested that clonal diversity may have been underestimated. After two AZD1222 doses, both the breadth and the depth of spike-specific TCRs were significantly higher than at day 0 and than in MenACWY recipients. In the small 56-69-year group, the increase in depth fell short of significance, most likely because of low power.

The CDR3 regions of human TCRbeta chains were analyzed by immunosequencing. For the original study's pipeline: TCRs in the repertoires were compared against a reference library of SARS-CoV-2-specific TCRs that had been generated with the MIRA antigen-specificity platform. Breadth meant the fraction of unique TCRs that were SARS-CoV-2-associated, whereas depth meant the fraction of total T cells that were SARS-CoV-2-associated. Using the MIRA data, each spike-specific TCR was mapped to the spike region that the TCR reacts to and placed in a CD4 or CD8 class. Log10-transformed breadth and depth values were compared by one-way ANOVA with Sidak's multiple comparisons tests. What TCRdb holds here is the immuneACCESS table cut down to in-frame rearrangements. Part of the clones is not present; checked against another copy, under half of the missing clones reflect an unresolved V gene, and the others are unexplained. That table furnishes V, J and clone size, whereas the DNA furnished D and trimming. This sample has around 90,000 clones in its table, and approximately 90% of those were observed once. The ten largest clones add up to around 5.5% of the sample.

On this clone itself: Its antigen target is currently unknown. Base qualities were left out, and no much larger clone turns up one base away.

Interpreted using the paper, the time point label stands for: baseline before first vaccination. Taken with the paper, the label for treatment or condition translates to: meningococcal conjugate vaccine given as trial control. Vaccinee samples came from UK trials COV001 and COV002, including a single-blind randomized controlled phase 2/3 trial of AZD1222 (ChAdOx1 nCoV-19) in healthy adults. For TCRbeta chain sequencing, PBMC samples were collected from trial participants at day 0 and at day 28 after the second dose. Via the germline V gene, CDR1 is MDHEN and CDR2 SYDVKM. The CDR3 covers 11 residues, taking in both the cysteine and the phenylalanine. The kept DNA is CDR3 alone, 33 bases in frame from the first base. V gives up 1 base and J gives up 8 bases, and the segment between their germline ends measures 6 bases.

This sequence uses TRBV28 and TRBJ2-7, with no reliable assignment of the D segment. The specimen comprised peripheral blood, sampled on day 0 of MenACWY control vaccination. The receptor's source is an adult in good health. The bases are TGTGCCAGCAGTTTATACTCCCAGCAGTACTTC. Translated, this is CASSLYSQQYF.